The 28 T cell receptor beta chains below were found in one sample sequenced in a study of T-cell reconstitution after alpha-beta-depleted transplantation in children. It was with unique molecular identifiers that the TCRbeta library was prepared. Each CDR3 protein gets one entry after TCRdb re-called the PCR reads with MiXCR. The sample contains around 490,000 distinct CDR3 sequences, 10% to 12% of which appear only once. The sample here was PBMCs, mostly from graft donor cells, taken 180 days after TCRalphabeta/CD19-depleted stem cell transplant. These receptors came from a female patient aged 2-9 years who had a stem cell transplant for aplastic anemia, so the T cells may come from the graft donor.

This clonotype was picked up a small number of times. This chain connects TRBV30 to TRBJ1-1; possibly TRBD1 for D (5 bases). Trimming pared 2 bases from V and 3 bases from J, leaving 10 bases between. Germline loops: CDR1 GTSNPN, CDR2 SVGIG (reference sequence). CDR3 size: 13 residues. The CDR3 is CAWSWEGYTEAFF. CDR3 bases: TGTGCCTGGAGTTGGGAGGGGTACACTGAAGCTTTCTTT.

This clonotype has a count of ten or more. The genes are TRBV20-1 and TRBJ2-5; D may be TRBD1 (5 bases). This CDR3 spans 13 amino acids. Germline CDR1 is DFQATT and CDR2 is SNEGSKA (reference sequence). V was pared by 4 bases and J by 3 bases, with 12 bases between. CDR3 in amino acids: CSATQDSKETQYF. CDR3 in DNA: TGCAGTGCTACTCAAGACAGTAAAGAGACCCAGTACTTC.

This clonotype was detected only a few times. The chain recombines TRBV12-3 or TRBV12-4 with TRBJ2-7; no definite D call. Trimming removed 1 base from V and 2 bases from J, with 12 bases in between. This CDR3 has 15 amino acids. The chain's CDR3 is CASSLVRTHTYEQYF. The CDR3 coding sequence is TGTGCCAGCAGTTTAGTGCGGACCCATACCTACGAGCAGTACTTC.

The chain links TRBV24-1 to TRBJ2-1, with 16 nucleotides matching TRBD2. This CDR3 is built from 15 residues. V was clipped by 2 bases and J by 12 bases; unmatched bases: 3. Germline-derived CDR1 and CDR2 are KGHDR and SFDVKD. In DNA form, the CDR3 reads TGTGCCACCAGTGATTCGGGACTAGCGGGAGGGGGGCAGTTCTTC. Protein: CATSDSGLAGGGQFF.

The table lists this clonotype with a few counts. V usage is TRBV7-2 and J usage is TRBJ2-7; TRBD2 aligns across 11 bases. The CDR3 runs to 15 residues. With 5 bases clipped from V and 5 bases from J, the junction kept 8 bases outside the gene matches. The V gene's germline CDR1 is SGHTA and CDR2 FQGNSA. The CDR3 DNA reads TGTGCCAGCAGCCCATTACTAGCGGGAGTTAACGAGCAGTACTTC. It encodes CASSPLLAGVNEQYF. Drawing the rest from reference TRBV7-2 and TRBJ2-7, the complete variable domain is GAGVSQSPSNKVTEKGKDVELRCDPISGHTALYWYRQSLGQGLEFLIYFQGNSAPDKSGLPSDRFSAERTGGSVSTLTIQRTQQEDSAVYLCASSPLLAGVNEQYFGPGTRLTVT.

This rearrangement joins TRBV4-3 to TRBJ2-3, with 14 bases lining up with TRBD2. The ends lost 6 bases at V and 2 bases at J; junction bases unmatched: 13. Per the germline V gene, CDR1 is LGHNA and CDR2 is YSLEER. CDR3 length equals 19 residues. The CDR3, as DNA: TGCGCCAGCAGGCGAATTGGGACTAGCGGGAGCCGGGACACAGATACGCAGTATTTT. Amino acids: CASRRIGTSGSRDTDTQYF.

This clonotype came up a few times. The chain couples TRBV4-2 to TRBJ1-2; maybe TRBD1 (6 bases). Trimming left V 4 bases short and J 5 bases short, with 17 bases between. Looked up from germline, CDR1 is LGHNA and CDR2 is YNFKEQ. CDR3 length: 15 residues. CDR3 region: CASSLPRGHGYGYTF. The CDR3 DNA reads TGTGCCAGCAGCCTCCCCCGGGGACATGGATATGGCTACACCTTC.

The chain recombines TRBV20-1 with TRBJ1-1; the D gene is possibly TRBD1 (6 bases). The CDR3 totals 12 residues. The V end was cut by 2 bases, the J end by 4 bases, with 8 bases between. Germline-derived CDR1 and CDR2 are DFQATT and SNEGSKA (reference sequence). In DNA form, the CDR3 reads TGCAGTGCTAGAAGGGGGGGCACTGAAGCTTTCTTT. It yields the protein CSARRGGTEAFF.

The chain carries TRBV18 and TRBJ2-1; 9 bases are shared with TRBD2. Germline V gene sequence: CDR1 KGHSH, CDR2 LQKENI. J was trimmed by 9 bases and V by 1 base; bases with no gene match: 10. The CDR3 length is 16 residues. CDR3 DNA sequence: TGTGCCAGCTCACCACGAGGTAGCGGGAGAATTAGTGAGCAGTTCTTC. This gives the protein CASSPRGSGRISEQFF.

The rearrangement uses TRBV7-2 and TRBJ1-1; D uncertain. V lost 4 bases and J lost 1, with 10 bases in between. This CDR3 is 14 amino acids long. Germline CDR1 and CDR2: SGHTA and FQGNSA. CDR3 amino acids: CASSWSGENTEAFF. In nucleotides, the CDR3 is TGTGCCAGCAGCTGGAGCGGGGAGAACACTGAAGCTTTCTTT.

The V and J genes are TRBV6-1 and TRBJ1-2; TRBD1 agrees at 8 bases. Trimming removed 5 bases from V and 5 bases from J; junction bases left unmatched: 19. Germline V lookup: CDR1 MNHNS, CDR2 SASEGT. The CDR3 consists of 18 residues. The CDR3 loop reads CASSQPLHRQGKEYGYTF. CDR3 nucleotide sequence: TGTGCCAGCAGTCAACCCTTGCATAGACAGGGGAAAGAGTATGGCTACACCTTC.

This clonotype was detected only a few times. The CDR3, as DNA: TGCAGTGCTAGCCGGGATAACCCCCTCGACGAGCAGTACTTC. Protein: CSASRDNPLDEQYF. The genes are TRBV20-1 and TRBJ2-7, with D possibly being TRBD2 (5 bases). From germline, CDR1 is DFQATT and CDR2 SNEGSKA (reference sequence). This CDR3 has 14 amino acids. Trimming cost V 3 bases and J 5 bases, with 17 bases left between them.

This CDR3 is CASSTGQSYGYTF. In nucleotides, the CDR3 is TGCGCCAGCAGCACGGGACAGAGCTATGGCTACACCTTC. The chain links TRBV5-1 to TRBJ1-2; 7 nucleotides match TRBD1. The J segment lost 4 bases and the V segment lost 4 bases, leaving 4 bases of the junction unmatched. This CDR3 is built from 13 residues. In germline, CDR1 is SGHRS, CDR2 YFSETQ.

This clonotype was recorded many times. The CDR3 here is CASSLASPDTQYF. The CDR3 DNA sequence: TGCGCCAGCAGCTTGGCTTCCCCAGATACGCAGTATTTT. The chain joins TRBV5-1 to TRBJ2-3; D not certain. CDR1 SGHRS and CDR2 YFSETQ come from the germline V gene. V was cut by 0 bases and J by 4 bases, with 6 bases left in between. This CDR3 contains 13 residues.

The table lists this clonotype with a few counts. The genes are TRBV9 and TRBJ1-6; 11 positions agree with TRBD1. Germline V CDR1 and CDR2: SGDLS, YYNGEE. Germline trimming cut 4 bases from V and 3 bases from J; bases unmatched to any gene: 12. The CDR3 length is 19 residues. CDR3 region: CASSSPGTGGNFYNSPLHF. The CDR3 region has the DNA TGTGCCAGCAGCTCTCCTGGGACAGGGGGTAATTTCTATAATTCACCCCTCCACTTT.

This clonotype showed up just a few times. This rearrangement joins TRBV29-1 to TRBJ2-3, with 9 bases that match TRBD1. Germline CDR1 SQVTM, CDR2 ANQGSEA. The CDR3 consists of 16 residues. V lost 0 bases, J lost 3 bases, and 7 bases stayed unmatched. The CDR3 reads CSVEDPDRGWTDTQYF. The CDR3 DNA is TGCAGCGTTGAAGATCCGGACAGGGGATGGACAGATACGCAGTATTTT.

A few counts support this clonotype. This chain joins TRBV6-5 and TRBJ2-2, with 7 positions matching TRBD1. The CDR3 is 16 residues long. The junction had 3 bases not matched to a gene; V was cut back by 0 bases and J by 2 bases. Germline V gives CDR1 MNHEY, CDR2 SVGAGI. CDR3 residues: CASSYSNRGNTGELFF. CDR3 coding DNA: TGTGCCAGCAGTTACTCGAACAGGGGAAACACCGGGGAGCTGTTTTTT.

As to this clonotype: The junction and the germline gene differ at one end; a read error may be behind it. The V call is TRBV5-1, the J call TRBJ2-6, with 9 nucleotides matching TRBD2. CDR1 SGHRS and CDR2 YFSETQ come from the germline V gene. This CDR3 is built from 16 residues. CDR3 protein: CASSLAGVSGANVLTF. CDR3 DNA: TGTGCCAGCAGTTTAGCGGGGGTCTCTGGGGCCAACGTCCTGACTTTC. The variable domain in full, completed from reference TRBV5-1 and TRBJ2-6, reads KAGVTQTPRYLIKTRGQQVTLSCSPISGHRSVSWYQQTPGQGLQFLFEYFSETQRNKGNFPGRFSGRQFSNSRSEMNVSTLELGDSALYLCASSLAGVSGANVLTFGAGSRLTVL.

This clonotype turned up a few times. The chain combines TRBV4-2 with TRBJ2-2; D perhaps matches TRBD2 (6 bases). Looked up from germline, CDR1 is LGHNA and CDR2 is YNFKEQ. This CDR3 comprises 15 residues. V was clipped by 4 bases and J by 7 bases, with 16 bases between them. The chain's CDR3 is CASSLASGFIGELFF. Written as DNA, the CDR3 is TGTGCCAGCAGCCTTGCAAGCGGGTTTATCGGGGAGCTGTTTTTT.

V usage is TRBV29-1 and J usage is TRBJ2-1; 10 nucleotides match TRBD2. CDR1 SQVTM and CDR2 ANQGSEA come from the germline V gene. The J segment lost 0 bases and the V segment lost 6 bases, leaving 11 bases of the junction unmatched. This CDR3 has 17 residues. The CDR3 region is CSVLPSGGWSSYNEQFF. The CDR3 nucleotides read TGCAGCGTGCTCCCTAGCGGGGGTTGGAGCTCCTACAATGAGCAGTTCTTC.

This clonotype has just a few counts. CDR3 in amino acids: CSARDGRQVEAFF. CDR3 coding DNA: TGCAGTGCTAGAGATGGCCGACAGGTTGAAGCTTTCTTT. The rearrangement joins TRBV20-1 to TRBJ1-1; a weak D match, TRBD1 (6 bases). This CDR3 is 13 amino acids long. V lost 0 bases, J lost 7 bases, and 12 bases lay in between. Looked up from germline, CDR1 is DFQATT and CDR2 is SNEGSKA (reference sequence).

This clonotype showed up just a few times. V gene TRBV7-8 combines with J gene TRBJ1-5; 9 bases fit TRBD1. The CDR3 runs 16 residues. V shed 6 bases and J 1 base; nucleotides not matched to a gene: 7. Germline V CDR1 and CDR2: SGHVS, FQNEAQ. CDR3 amino acids: CASRAVGQGSNQPQHF. The DNA of the CDR3 is TGTGCCAGCAGGGCGGTGGGACAGGGAAGCAATCAGCCCCAGCATTTT.

This clonotype was observed a handful of times. The chain combines TRBV5-1 with TRBJ2-3, with TRBD1 matching 9 bases. V lost 3 bases to trimming and J lost 3 bases; unmatched junction nucleotides: 5. Germline values: CDR1 SGHRS, CDR2 YFSETQ. CDR3 length equals 15 residues. The CDR3 protein is CASSSTGGMTDTQYF. CDR3 DNA sequence: TGCGCCAGCAGCTCCACAGGGGGCATGACAGATACGCAGTATTTT.

This clonotype was picked up a small number of times. The chain has TRBV11-2 and TRBJ1-1; D is undetermined. CDR1 and CDR2 from the germline V gene are SGHAT and FQNNGV. CDR3 length: 15 residues. Trimming took off 1 base at V and 0 bases at J, with 9 bases between the two ends. CDR3 sequence (DNA): TGTGCCAGCAGCTTAGCCTTCCAGATGAACACTGAAGCTTTCTTT. Encoded protein: CASSLAFQMNTEAFF.

At least ten counts were recorded for this clonotype. V and J are TRBV25-1 and TRBJ2-1; 11 nucleotides line up with TRBD2. The CDR3 covers 16 residues. Germline lookup yields CDR1 MGHDK and CDR2 SYGVNS. The J segment lost 4 bases and the V segment lost 6 bases, leaving 8 bases of the junction unmatched. CDR3 region: CASSEVGLAGYNEQFF. The CDR3 coding sequence is TGTGCCAGCAGCGAAGTAGGACTAGCGGGTTACAATGAGCAGTTCTTC. Using reference TRBV25-1 and TRBJ2-1 for the parts outside the CDR3, the full variable domain is EADIYQTPRYLVIGTGKKITLECSQTMGHDKMYWYQQDPGMELHLIHYSYGVNSTEKGDLSSESTVSRIRTEHFPLTLESARPSHTSQYLCASSEVGLAGYNEQFFGPGTRLTVL.

Only a few counts were recorded for this clonotype. The chain combines TRBV6-2 or TRBV6-3 with TRBJ2-7; D not resolved. Trimming took off 2 bases at V and 4 bases at J, with 9 bases between the two ends. Germline lookup yields CDR1 MNHEY and CDR2 SVGEGT. The CDR3 contains 13 residues. The CDR3 DNA reads as TGTGCCAGCAGTTACCCCCCCGGGTACGAGCAGTACGTC. It encodes CASSYPPGYEQYV.

The chain combines TRBV5-1 with TRBJ1-1; D gene unclear. V was pared by 5 bases and J by 0 bases, with 17 bases between. CDR1 is SGHRS and CDR2 is YFSETQ in the germline V gene. The CDR3 runs 16 residues. Here the CDR3 DNA reads TGCGCCAGCAGACTAGAGATTTCCGATATGAACACTGAAGCTTTCTTT. It is translated as CASRLEISDMNTEAFF.

The V gene is TRBV6-1, the J gene TRBJ2-4, with D unresolved. V lost 6 bases to trimming and J lost 0 bases, with 9 bases between them. CDR3 length: 14 residues. Germline V lookup: CDR1 MNHNS, CDR2 SASEGT. As DNA, the CDR3 is TGTGCCAGCAGGCCCACTTTAGCCAAAAACATTCAGTACTTC. Protein product: CASRPTLAKNIQYF.